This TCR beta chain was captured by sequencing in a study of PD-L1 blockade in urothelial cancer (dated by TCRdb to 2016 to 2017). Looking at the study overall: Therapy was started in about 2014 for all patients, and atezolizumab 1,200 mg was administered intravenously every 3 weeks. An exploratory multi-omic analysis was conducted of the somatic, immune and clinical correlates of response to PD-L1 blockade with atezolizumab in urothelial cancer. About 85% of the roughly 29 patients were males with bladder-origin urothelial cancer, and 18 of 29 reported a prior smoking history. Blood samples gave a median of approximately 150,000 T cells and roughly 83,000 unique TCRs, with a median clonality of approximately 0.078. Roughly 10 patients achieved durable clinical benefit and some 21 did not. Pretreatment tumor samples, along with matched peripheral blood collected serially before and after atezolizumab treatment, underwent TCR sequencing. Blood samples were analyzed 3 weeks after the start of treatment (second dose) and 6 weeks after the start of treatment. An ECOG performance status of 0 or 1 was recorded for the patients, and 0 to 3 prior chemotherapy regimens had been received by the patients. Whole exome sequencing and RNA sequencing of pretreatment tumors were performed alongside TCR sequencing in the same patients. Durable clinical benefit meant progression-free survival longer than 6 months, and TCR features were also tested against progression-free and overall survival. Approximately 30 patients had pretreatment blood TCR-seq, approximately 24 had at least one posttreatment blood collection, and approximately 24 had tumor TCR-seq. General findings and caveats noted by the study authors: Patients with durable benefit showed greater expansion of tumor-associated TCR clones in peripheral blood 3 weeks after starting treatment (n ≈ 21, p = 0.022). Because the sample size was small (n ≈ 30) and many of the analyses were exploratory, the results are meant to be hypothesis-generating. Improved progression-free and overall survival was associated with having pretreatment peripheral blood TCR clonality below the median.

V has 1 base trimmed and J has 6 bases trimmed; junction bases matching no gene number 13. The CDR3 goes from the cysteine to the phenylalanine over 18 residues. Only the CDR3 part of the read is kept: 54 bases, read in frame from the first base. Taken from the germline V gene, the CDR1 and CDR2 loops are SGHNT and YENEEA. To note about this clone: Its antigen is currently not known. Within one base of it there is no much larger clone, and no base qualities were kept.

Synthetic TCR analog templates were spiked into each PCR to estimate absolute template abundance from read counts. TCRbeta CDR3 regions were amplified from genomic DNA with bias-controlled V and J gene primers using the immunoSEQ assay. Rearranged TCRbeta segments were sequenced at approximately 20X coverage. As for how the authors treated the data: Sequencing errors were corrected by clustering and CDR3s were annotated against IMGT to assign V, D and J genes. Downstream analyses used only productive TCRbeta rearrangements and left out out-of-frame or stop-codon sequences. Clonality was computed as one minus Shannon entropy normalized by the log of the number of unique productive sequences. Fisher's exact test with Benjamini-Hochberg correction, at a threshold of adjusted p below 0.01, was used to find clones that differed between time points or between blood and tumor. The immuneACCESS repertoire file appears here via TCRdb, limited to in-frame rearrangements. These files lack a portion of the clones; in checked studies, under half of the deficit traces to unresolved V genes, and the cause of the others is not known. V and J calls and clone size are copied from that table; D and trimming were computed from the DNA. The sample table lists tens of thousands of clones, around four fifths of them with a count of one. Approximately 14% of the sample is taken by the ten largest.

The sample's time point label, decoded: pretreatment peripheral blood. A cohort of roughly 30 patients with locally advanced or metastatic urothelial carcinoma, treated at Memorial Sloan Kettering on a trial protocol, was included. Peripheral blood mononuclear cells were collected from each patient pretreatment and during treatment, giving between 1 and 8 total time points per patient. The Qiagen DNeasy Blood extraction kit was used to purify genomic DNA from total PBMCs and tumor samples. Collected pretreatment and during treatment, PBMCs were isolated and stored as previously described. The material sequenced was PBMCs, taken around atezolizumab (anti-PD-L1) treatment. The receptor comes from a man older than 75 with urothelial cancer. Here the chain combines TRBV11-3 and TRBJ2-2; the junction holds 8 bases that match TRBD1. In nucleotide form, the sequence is TGTGCCAGCAGCTTAGGATACGGACAGGGTCGTTTCCCCGGGGAGCTGTTTTTT. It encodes CASSLGYGQGRFPGELFF. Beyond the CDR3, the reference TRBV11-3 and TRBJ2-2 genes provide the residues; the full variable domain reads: EAGVVQSPRYKIIEKKQPVAFWCNPISGHNTLYWYLQNLGQGPELLIRYENEEAVDDSQLPKDRFSAERLKGVDSTLKIQPAELGDSAVYLCASSLGYGQGRFPGELFFGEGSRLTVL.